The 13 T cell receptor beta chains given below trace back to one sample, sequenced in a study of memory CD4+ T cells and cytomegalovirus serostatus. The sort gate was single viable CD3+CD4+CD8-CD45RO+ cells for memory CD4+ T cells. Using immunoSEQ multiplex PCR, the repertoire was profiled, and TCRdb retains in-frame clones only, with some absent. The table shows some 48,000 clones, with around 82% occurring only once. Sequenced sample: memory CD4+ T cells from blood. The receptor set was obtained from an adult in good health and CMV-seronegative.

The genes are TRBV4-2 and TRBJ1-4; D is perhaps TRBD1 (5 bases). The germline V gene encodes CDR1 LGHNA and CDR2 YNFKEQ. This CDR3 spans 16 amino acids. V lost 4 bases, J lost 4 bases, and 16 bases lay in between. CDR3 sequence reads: CASSPLVGGDNEKLFF. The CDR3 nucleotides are TGTGCCAGCAGCCCCCTAGTCGGGGGAGATAATGAAAAACTGTTTTTT.

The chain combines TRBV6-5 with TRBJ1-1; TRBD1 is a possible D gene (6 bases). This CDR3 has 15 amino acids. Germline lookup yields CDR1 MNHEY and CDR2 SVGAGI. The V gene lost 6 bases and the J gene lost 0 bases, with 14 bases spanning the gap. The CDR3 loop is CASRPGTSMNTEAFF. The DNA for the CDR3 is TGTGCCAGCAGACCCGGGACAAGCATGAACACTGAAGCTTTCTTT.

The CDR3 bases are TGTGCCAGCAGTTACGACAGATATCAGCCCCAGCATTTT. Translation gives CASSYDRYQPQHF. The V and J genes are TRBV27 and TRBJ1-5; weak D call: TRBD1 (5 bases). V dropped 4 bases and J dropped 5 bases, with 9 bases sitting between them. The CDR3 loop spans 13 amino acids. Germline loops: CDR1 MNHEY, CDR2 SMNVEV (reference sequence).

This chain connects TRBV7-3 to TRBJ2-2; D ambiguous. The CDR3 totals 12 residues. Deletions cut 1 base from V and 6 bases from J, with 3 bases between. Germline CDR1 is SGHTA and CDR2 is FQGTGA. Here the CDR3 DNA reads TGTGCCAGCAGCTTAAGTCCCGGGGAGCTGTTTTTT. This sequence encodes CASSLSPGELFF.

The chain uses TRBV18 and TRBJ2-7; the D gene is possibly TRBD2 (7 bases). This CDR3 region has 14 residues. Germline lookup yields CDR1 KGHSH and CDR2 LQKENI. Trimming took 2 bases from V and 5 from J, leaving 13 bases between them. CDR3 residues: CASSPGGGLDEQYF. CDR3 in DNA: TGTGCCAGCTCACCAGGGGGGGGGCTGGACGAGCAGTACTTC.

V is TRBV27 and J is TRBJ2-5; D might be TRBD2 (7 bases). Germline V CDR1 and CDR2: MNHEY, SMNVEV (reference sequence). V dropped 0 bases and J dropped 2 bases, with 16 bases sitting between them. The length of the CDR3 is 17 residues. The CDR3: CASSLSWGGREQETQYF. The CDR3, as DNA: TGTGCCAGCAGTTTATCGTGGGGGGGCAGGGAACAAGAGACCCAGTACTTC.

CDR3 DNA: TGTGCCAGCAGTAGTTTGGACGAGCAGTACTTC. Amino acids: CASSSLDEQYF. The gene calls are TRBV28 and TRBJ2-7; D ambiguous. Deletions cut 5 bases from V and 5 bases from J, with 7 bases between. The CDR3 length is 11 residues. Germline V lookup: CDR1 MDHEN, CDR2 SYDVKM.

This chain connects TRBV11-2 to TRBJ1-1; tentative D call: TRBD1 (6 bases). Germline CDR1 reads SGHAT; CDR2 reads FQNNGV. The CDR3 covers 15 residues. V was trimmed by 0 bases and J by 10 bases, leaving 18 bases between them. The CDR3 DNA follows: TGTGCCAGCAGCTTAGATCCCGGGACACCTTCGGCAGCTTTCTTT. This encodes CASSLDPGTPSAAFF.

This CDR3 is CARPQGVTEAFF. CDR3 in DNA: TGCGCCAGACCACAGGGTGTAACTGAAGCTTTCTTT. The rearrangement uses TRBV10-1 and TRBJ1-1; possibly TRBD1 for D (6 bases). In germline, CDR1 is WNHNN, CDR2 SYGVQD (reference sequence). The length of the CDR3 is 12 residues. Deletions cut 9 bases from V and 5 bases from J, with 13 bases between.

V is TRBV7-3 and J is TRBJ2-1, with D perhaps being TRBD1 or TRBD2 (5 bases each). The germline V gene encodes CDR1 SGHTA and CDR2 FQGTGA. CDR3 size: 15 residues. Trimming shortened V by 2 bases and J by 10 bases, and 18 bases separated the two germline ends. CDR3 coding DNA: TGTGCCAGCAGCTTACGGGACGCCCGGGTTGAAGAGCAGTTCTTC. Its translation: CASSLRDARVEEQFF. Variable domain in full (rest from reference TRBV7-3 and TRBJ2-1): GAGVSQTPSNKVTEKGKYVELRCDPISGHTALYWYRQSLGQGPEFLIYFQGTGAADDSGLPNDRFFAVRPEGSVSTLKIQRTERGDSAVYLCASSLRDARVEEQFFGPGTRLTVL.

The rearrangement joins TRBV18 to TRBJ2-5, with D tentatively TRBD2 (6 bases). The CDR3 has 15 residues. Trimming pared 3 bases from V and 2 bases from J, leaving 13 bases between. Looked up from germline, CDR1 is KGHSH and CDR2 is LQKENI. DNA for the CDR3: TGTGCCAGCTCACCTTTGGGAGGCTCTCAAGAGACCCAGTACTTC. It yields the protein CASSPLGGSQETQYF.

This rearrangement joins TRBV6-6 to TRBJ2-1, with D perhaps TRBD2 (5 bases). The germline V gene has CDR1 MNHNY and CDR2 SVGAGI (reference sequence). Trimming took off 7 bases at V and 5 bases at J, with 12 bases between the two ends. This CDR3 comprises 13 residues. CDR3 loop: CASTTYGNNEQFF. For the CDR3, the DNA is TGTGCCAGCACCACCTACGGGAACAATGAGCAGTTCTTC.

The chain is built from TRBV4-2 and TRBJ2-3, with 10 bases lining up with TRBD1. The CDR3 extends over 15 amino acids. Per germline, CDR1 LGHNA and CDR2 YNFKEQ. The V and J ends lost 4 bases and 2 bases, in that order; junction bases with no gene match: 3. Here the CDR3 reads CASSLTGGPTDTQYF. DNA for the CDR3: TGTGCCAGCAGCCTGACAGGGGGCCCCACAGATACGCAGTATTTT.